A selection of T cell receptor beta chains follows, all from one sample in a study of T cells in narcolepsy. Their antigens remain unidentified. Generated by immunoSEQ multiplex PCR, the TCRdb table keeps only in-frame clones and is missing some. The data show some 1,700 clones, roughly 21% seen once. The sequenced sample consisted of cultured CD4+ T cells from cerebrospinal fluid. Receptors originate from a human donor with narcolepsy. The conserved cysteine and the conserved F or W are not part of the CDR3 here. Clone size appears in some rows only: once, few, many, or a class for an expanded clone.

TRBV7-4	.	TRBJ1-3	ASSLRQGSSGNTIY
TRBV5-3	.	TRBJ1-1	ASWDRGQGTEAF
TRBV6-5	.	TRBJ2-5	ASSWAGETQY
TRBV19	.	TRBJ1-3	ATWIHGVGNTIY
TRBV9	.	TRBJ2-1	ASSPRRGQGVFNEQF
TRBV6-5	.	TRBJ1-5	ASSPTRGGNQPQH
TRBV10-2	medium-sized	TRBJ2-3	ASSESGQGTQY
TRBV7-3	medium-sized	TRBJ2-1	ASSSGSNRIYNEQF
TRBV7-9	.	TRBJ1-1	ASSLDRRGTEAF
TRBV7-8	.	TRBJ2-5	ASSAYVTETQY
TRBV6-6	.	TRBJ2-7	ASSSASRSYEQY
TRBV9	medium-sized	TRBJ1-3	ASSPSQVHSGNTIY
TRBV6-5	.	TRBJ2-3	ASSYSMRNTDTQY
TRBV7-9	.	TRBJ1-1	ASSLSWANTEAF
TRBV5-5	medium-sized	TRBJ2-7	ASSRTDNSYEQY
TRBV5-6	.	TRBJ2-7	ASSRTSGGTYEQY
TRBV6-1	medium-sized	TRBJ1-5	ASSAGIEGNQPQH
TRBV25-1	.	TRBJ1-4	ASSFRTGGGEKLF
TRBV5-6	.	TRBJ1-6	ASRVGIGSGSPLH
TRBV7-2	.	TRBJ2-7	ASSPLAGAQGVQY
TRBV5-1	medium-sized	TRBJ2-7	ASSAQGSTYEQY
TRBV7-2	few	TRBJ2-2	ASSFERVNTGELF
TRBV27	.	TRBJ1-5	ASSLKATGPQH
TRBV13	medium-sized	TRBJ2-7	ASRHTGSGRTYEQY
TRBV11-2	few	TRBJ1-6	ASSLGIGSGSPLH
TRBV10-3	.	TRBJ2-7	ASSRQVLSAGGEEQY
TRBV11-3	.	TRBJ2-3	ASSLGTSGRTDTQY
TRBV11-3	medium-sized	TRBJ2-2	ASSSRGVMGAGELF
TRBV11-2	large	TRBJ1-1	ASSLSGNTEAF
TRBV28	once	TRBJ2-7	ASSLLAGGYEQY